A single sample gave rise to the 19 T cell receptor beta chains below, sequenced in a study of blood T cell repertoires in COVID-19. The method was immunoSEQ multiplex PCR; TCRdb's version includes in-frame clones alone and lacks a portion of them. Of about 360,000 clones in the sample, 70% to 90% are singletons; the top ten hold 7.1%. The specimen was peripheral blood. These receptors all stem from a woman aged 60-70 years with COVID-19, enrolled during active disease.

The J gene is TRBJ1-1, the V gene TRBV4-1, with TRBD1 as a possible D gene (5 bases). CDR3 length: 14 amino acids. The V and J ends lost 4 bases and 4 bases respectively, with 13 bases between them. Germline V gene data show CDR1 as MGHRA and CDR2 as YSYEKL. CDR3: CASSLDRGSTEAFF. Here the CDR3 DNA reads TGCGCCAGCAGCCTGGACCGGGGGAGCACTGAAGCTTTCTTT.

A note on this clone: The same CDR3 also results from other DNA sequences found in this sample. V is TRBV9 and J is TRBJ2-3; TRBD2 agrees at 7 bases. There are 15 residues in the CDR3. With 3 bases clipped from V and 1 base from J, the junction kept 5 bases outside the gene matches. Looked up from germline, CDR1 is SGDLS and CDR2 is YYNGEE. Here the CDR3 DNA reads TGTGCCAGCAGCGCACGCGGGGGAGGCACAGATACGCAGTATTTT. Its protein is CASSARGGGTDTQYF.

A few counts support this clone. The chain links TRBV6-5 to TRBJ1-2; maybe TRBD1 (6 bases). V was cut by 6 bases and J by 4 bases, with 12 bases left in between. In germline, CDR1 is MNHEY, CDR2 SVGAGI. The CDR3 has 13 residues. CDR3 coding DNA: TGTGCCAGCAGGATCGGACAGTTCTATGGCTACACCTTC. Amino acid sequence: CASRIGQFYGYTF.

CDR3 protein: CAWSGGGTYNEQFF. DNA for the CDR3: TGTGCCTGGAGTGGCGGGGGGACCTACAATGAGCAGTTCTTC. The V gene is TRBV30, the J gene TRBJ2-1; 8 bases line up with TRBD2. Trimming cost V 1 base and J 2 bases; bases outside gene matches: 1. The germline V gene encodes CDR1 GTSNPN and CDR2 SVGIG (reference sequence). There are 14 residues in the CDR3.

The J gene is TRBJ2-5, the V gene TRBV9; possible D gene TRBD1, 5 bases. Trimming took off 0 bases at V and 0 bases at J, with 6 bases between the two ends. This CDR3 region has 14 residues. Germline V gives CDR1 SGDLS, CDR2 YYNGEE. The chain's CDR3 is CASSVGQNQETQYF. CDR3 coding DNA: TGTGCCAGCAGCGTAGGACAGAACCAAGAGACCCAGTACTTC.

The chain employs TRBV7-9 and TRBJ1-4; 8 bases agree with TRBD1. There are 15 residues in the CDR3. The V gene's germline CDR1 is SEHNR and CDR2 FQNEAQ (reference sequence). The V segment lost 8 bases and the J segment 6 bases; nucleotides outside the gene matches: 11. CDR3 DNA sequence: TGTGCCAGCTCCTTAGCAGGGGGCGCGGATGAAAAACTGTTTTTT. Protein: CASSLAGGADEKLFF.

The chain recombines TRBV9 with TRBJ2-5, with TRBD2 identical over 9 bases. The V and J ends lost 3 bases and 0 bases, in that order; junction bases with no gene match: 6. The CDR3 is made up of 16 amino acids. Germline lookup yields CDR1 SGDLS and CDR2 YYNGEE. CDR3 nucleotide sequence: TGTGCCAGCAGCGCGAGGGCGGGGGGGTACCAAGAGACCCAGTACTTC. Translated: CASSARAGGYQETQYF.

This clone was detected only a few times. V usage is TRBV30 and J usage is TRBJ1-1; TRBD1 is a possible D gene (6 bases). Trimming removed 4 bases from V and 4 bases from J, with 13 bases in between. This CDR3 comprises 13 residues. Germline V gene lookup returns CDR1 GTSNPN and CDR2 SVGIG (reference sequence). CDR3 in amino acids: CAWNTGWATEAFF. As DNA, the CDR3 is TGTGCCTGGAACACAGGGTGGGCCACTGAAGCTTTCTTT.

Details on this clone: The junction differs from germline at one of its ends, possibly a read error. CDR3 region: CASSSDGTGLQENF. The CDR3 nucleotides read TGTGCCAGCAGCTCGGACGGGACAGGACTCCAAGAGAACTTC. The rearrangement uses TRBV5-8 and TRBJ2-7; 8 bases match TRBD1. This CDR3 has 14 amino acids. CDR1 and CDR2 from the germline V gene are SGHTS and YDEGEE.

For this clone: This sample also contains other DNA sequences that code for the same CDR3. The chain links TRBV5-1 to TRBJ2-7; D not certain. Germline V gene sequence: CDR1 SGHRS, CDR2 YFSETQ. CDR3 size: 13 residues. The V and J ends lost 0 bases and 3 bases respectively, with 7 bases between them. The CDR3 DNA follows: TGCGCCAGCAGCTTGGCAGGCAACTACGAGCAGTACTTC. Encoded protein: CASSLAGNYEQYF.

The genes are TRBV10-3 and TRBJ1-2; TRBD1 matches at 7 bases. J gave up 4 bases and V 4 bases, and 6 bases lay outside the gene matches. CDR3 length equals 14 residues. Germline CDR1 reads ENHRY; CDR2 reads SYGVKD. CDR3 DNA sequence: TGTGCCATCAGTGCTACGACAGGGTTCTATGGCTACACCTTC. This sequence encodes CAISATTGFYGYTF.

J is TRBJ2-7 and V is TRBV6-2 or TRBV6-3; D may be TRBD1 (6 bases). Trimming took 6 bases from V and 3 from J, leaving 18 bases between them. CDR1 and CDR2 (germline): MNHEY, SVGEGT. CDR3 length equals 15 residues. The CDR3: CASSSLTTGLYEQYF. CDR3 coding DNA: TGTGCCAGCAGCTCCCTAACGACAGGTCTCTACGAGCAGTACTTC.

The J gene is TRBJ2-3, the V gene TRBV5-6; 9 bases align to TRBD2. The germline V gene has CDR1 SGHDT and CDR2 YYEEEE. The CDR3 is 16 amino acids. V lost 1 base, J lost 2 bases, and 5 bases stayed unmatched. CDR3: CASSLRSGGYTDTQYF. DNA for the CDR3: TGTGCCAGCAGCTTGCGTAGCGGGGGTTACACAGATACGCAGTATTTT.

V is TRBV10-2 and J is TRBJ1-5; a weak D match, TRBD1 (6 bases). CDR3 length: 13 amino acids. Germline CDR1 WSHSY, CDR2 SAAADI. V was trimmed by 9 bases and J by 1 base, leaving 10 bases between them. CDR3 amino acids: CASPGVSNQPQHF. The CDR3 coding sequence is TGCGCCAGTCCAGGGGTGAGCAATCAGCCCCAGCATTTT.

The chain recombines TRBV27 with TRBJ2-7; 11 bases agree with TRBD1. The CDR3 is 15 amino acids. V dropped 7 bases and J dropped 4; count of bases not matched to a gene: 9. CDR1 and CDR2 (germline): MNHEY, SMNVEV (reference sequence). DNA of the CDR3: TGTGCCAGCACCGGCACCGGGACAGGGGGGTACGAGCAGTACTTC. Translated, it gives CASTGTGTGGYEQYF.

This clone was seen more than once but under ten times. The chain couples TRBV27 to TRBJ2-3; tentative D call: TRBD2 (5 bases). The CDR3 contains 15 residues. Deletions cut 2 bases from V and 6 bases from J, with 15 bases between. Per the germline V gene, CDR1 is MNHEY and CDR2 is SMNVEV (reference sequence). The CDR3 spells CASSLSGLAGDTQYF. The CDR3 bases are TGTGCCAGCAGTTTAAGCGGTCTAGCCGGTGATACGCAGTATTTT.

This clone has only one observation. The chain joins TRBV30 to TRBJ2-3, with a weak D call TRBD1 (6 bases). CDR3 length equals 14 residues. V gave up 2 bases and J gave up 6 bases, with 15 bases separating them. Germline CDR1 and CDR2: GTSNPN and SVGIG (reference sequence). For the CDR3, the DNA is TGTGCCTGGAGTCGGACAGCCCATGGGGATACGCAGTATTTT. The encoded protein is CAWSRTAHGDTQYF.

The gene calls are TRBV18 and TRBJ2-5; no clear D gene. V was pared by 6 bases and J by 2 bases, with 10 bases between. The CDR3 covers 13 residues. Germline CDR1 reads KGHSH; CDR2 reads LQKENI. CDR3 residues: CASSRGQQETQYF. The CDR3 region has the DNA TGTGCCAGCTCCCGTGGCCAACAAGAGACCCAGTACTTC.

This clone was observed once. The chain employs TRBV15 and TRBJ2-5, with D tentatively TRBD1 (5 bases). CDR3 length: 15 residues. Germline V CDR1 and CDR2: LNHNV, YYDKDF (reference sequence). The V gene lost 0 bases and the J gene lost 0 bases, with 8 bases spanning the gap. In DNA, the CDR3 is TGTGCCACCAGCAGAGATCGACAGAACCAAGAGACCCAGTACTTC. Its protein product is CATSRDRQNQETQYF.